Below, 25 T cell receptor beta chains from the same sample are listed, as sequenced in a study of cytomegalovirus exposure and HLA in healthy donors (TCRdb year 2017). The library relied on the immunoSEQ multiplex PCR assay. For the multiplex PCR, a mixture combining 60 forward primers for TCR Vbeta segments and 13 reverse primers for TCR Jbeta segments was used. Sourced from immuneACCESS, this table was stored by TCRdb with only in-frame sequences that have V and J called. A share of the clones is absent; for the studies checked, an unresolved V gene accounts for under half, and the remainder has no known explanation. Across this sample there are more than 110,000 clones, with approximately 79% seen only once. In total, the top ten clones hold roughly 8.8% of the sample. Sequencing was done on a sample of PBMCs. These receptors were obtained from a woman between 50 and 59 years old in good health and CMV-seropositive.

This chain joins TRBV30 and TRBJ2-5, with 7 positions matching TRBD1. The CDR3 is made up of 14 amino acids. Trimming removed 1 base from V and 5 bases from J; junction bases left unmatched: 7. Germline CDR1 and CDR2: GTSNPN and SVGIG (reference sequence). The CDR3 coding sequence is TGTGCCTGGAGTGGACAGGGCGTTTGGGAGACCCAGTACTTC. Residues: CAWSGQGVWETQYF.

This chain connects TRBV7-3 to TRBJ2-1, with TRBD2 matching over 14 bases. The CDR3 has 13 residues. V lost 4 bases, J lost 12 bases, and 2 bases stayed unmatched. Germline V lookup: CDR1 SGHTA, CDR2 FQGTGA. CDR3 sequence (DNA): TGTGCCAGCAGCTCGACTAGCGGGGGGGGGCAGTTCTTC. Encoded protein: CASSSTSGGGQFF.

The chain has TRBV27 and TRBJ1-1; D remains unclear. This CDR3 comprises 15 residues. The germline V gene has CDR1 MNHEY and CDR2 SMNVEV (reference sequence). Trimming took off 4 bases at V and 2 bases at J, with 14 bases between the two ends. CDR3 region: CASSSPTPGNTEAFF. DNA of the CDR3: TGTGCCAGCAGTTCTCCCACGCCGGGAAACACTGAAGCTTTCTTT.

The chain joins TRBV30 to TRBJ1-4; TRBD1 is a possible D gene (6 bases). The germline CDR1 and CDR2 sequences are GTSNPN and SVGIG (reference sequence). This CDR3 has 14 residues. The V gene lost 0 bases and the J gene lost 7 bases, with 12 bases spanning the gap. This CDR3 reads CAWSVKGVGEKLFF. Written as DNA, the CDR3 is TGTGCCTGGAGTGTAAAGGGGGTTGGTGAAAAACTGTTTTTT. Supplemented by reference TRBV30 and TRBJ1-4, the full variable domain reads SQTIHQWPATLVQPVGSPLSLECTVEGTSNPNLYWYRQAAGRGLQLLFYSVGIGQISSEVPQNLSASRPQDRQFILSSKKLLLSDSGFYLCAWSVKGVGEKLFFGSGTQLSVL.

Here the CDR3 DNA reads TGTGCCAGCAGCCCCCCCGGGGGGGGCCCCGGGCAGTACTTC. This gives the protein CASSPPGGGPGQYF. The V gene is TRBV7-8, the J gene TRBJ2-7; 8 bases fit TRBD2. The CDR3 runs 14 residues. The V segment lost 5 bases and the J segment 9 bases; nucleotides outside the gene matches: 12. The germline V gene encodes CDR1 SGHVS and CDR2 FQNEAQ.

Details on this clone: One end of the junction varies from germline; a read error may be responsible. J is TRBJ1-2 and V is TRBV30, with TRBD1 matching 9 bases. Germline CDR1 is GTSNPN and CDR2 is SVGIG (reference sequence). The CDR3 totals 13 residues. CDR3 amino acids: CAWRVPGQGVGSF. The CDR3 bases are TGTGCCTGGAGGGTACCGGGACAGGGAGTAGGGAGCTTC.

The chain employs TRBV7-2 and TRBJ1-5; D is ambiguous. CDR3 length equals 14 residues. Germline V gene data show CDR1 as SGHTA and CDR2 as FQGNSA. V dropped 2 bases and J dropped 0 bases, with 5 bases sitting between them. The CDR3: CASSLLYSNQPQHF. In DNA form, the CDR3 reads TGTGCCAGCAGCTTACTATATAGCAATCAGCCCCAGCATTTT.

This rearrangement joins TRBV7-2 to TRBJ1-1; D ambiguous. Trimming pared 5 bases from V and 4 bases from J, leaving 23 bases between. The germline V gene has CDR1 SGHTA and CDR2 FQGNSA. The CDR3 has 17 residues. The CDR3 loop is CASSPQGLISTGTEAFF. CDR3 nucleotides: TGTGCCAGCAGCCCGCAAGGACTGATATCAACGGGCACTGAAGCTTTCTTT.

The rearrangement uses TRBV5-1 and TRBJ1-2; 9 positions agree with TRBD1. The trim removed 1 base at V and 1 base at J, leaving 5 bases unmatched. The CDR3 length is 16 residues. Germline V gene lookup returns CDR1 SGHRS and CDR2 YFSETQ. The CDR3, as DNA: TGCGCCAGCAGCTTGACAGGGGGCGTAGGTAACTATGGCTACACCTTC. Its translation: CASSLTGGVGNYGYTF. Full variable domain (outside the CDR3, taken from reference TRBV5-1 and TRBJ1-2): KAGVTQTPRYLIKTRGQQVTLSCSPISGHRSVSWYQQTPGQGLQFLFEYFSETQRNKGNFPGRFSGRQFSNSRSEMNVSTLELGDSALYLCASSLTGGVGNYGYTFGSGTRLTVV.

This clone was found a few times. V is TRBV28 and J is TRBJ1-1; D perhaps matches TRBD1 (5 bases). V lost 8 bases and J lost 0, with 19 bases in between. CDR3 size: 16 residues. Germline V gene data show CDR1 as MDHEN and CDR2 as SYDVKM. The CDR3 region is CASPSNRAGLNTEAFF. The CDR3, as DNA: TGTGCCAGCCCTTCTAACCGCGCGGGACTGAACACTGAAGCTTTCTTT.

The chain carries TRBV28 and TRBJ1-3; 9 nucleotides line up with TRBD1. The CDR3 covers 15 residues. V lost 6 bases and J lost 5; bases outside the gene matches: 8. Germline V gene sequence: CDR1 MDHEN, CDR2 SYDVKM. The CDR3 nucleotides read TGTGCCAGCAGCCTCAGGACAGGGGCAAGAAACACCATATATTTT. Translation gives CASSLRTGARNTIYF.

The V gene is TRBV7-8, the J gene TRBJ1-6, with 9 bases aligning to TRBD1. The CDR3 totals 15 residues. CDR1 and CDR2 from the germline V gene are SGHVS and FQNEAQ. The J segment lost 9 bases and the V segment lost 8 bases, leaving 11 bases of the junction unmatched. CDR3 amino acids: CASRGRGTGTSPLHF. The DNA of the CDR3 is TGTGCCAGCCGGGGGAGGGGGACAGGGACTTCACCCCTCCACTTT.

The chain is built from TRBV7-8 and TRBJ2-7; a weak D match, TRBD1 (6 bases). V lost 2 bases, J lost 3 bases, and 29 bases lay in between. The CDR3 totals 20 residues. CDR1 and CDR2 from the germline V gene are SGHVS and FQNEAQ. The CDR3 region has the DNA TGTGCCAGCAGCTTATTCTCATCCAGGGGCAGCCTTTCCAGCTTCTACGAGCAGTACTTC. Translated, it gives CASSLFSSRGSLSSFYEQYF.

Remarks on this clone: Other nucleotide sequences in the sample specify the same CDR3. The chain uses TRBV5-4 and TRBJ1-4; the D gene is possibly TRBD1 (6 bases). The CDR3 length is 14 residues. V was shortened by 5 bases and J by 3 bases, with 11 bases between the two germline ends. The V gene's germline CDR1 is SGHNT and CDR2 YYREEE (reference sequence). CDR3 in DNA: TGTGCCAGCAGTTCACAGGGAGCTAATGAAAAACTGTTTTTT. This sequence encodes CASSSQGANEKLFF.

The chain combines TRBV27 with TRBJ1-1; D perhaps matches TRBD1 (6 bases). The CDR3 is 15 amino acids. The V end lost 6 bases, the J end lost 1 base, and 15 bases lay between the germline ends. Germline V lookup: CDR1 MNHEY, CDR2 SMNVEV (reference sequence). The CDR3 reads CASRPSGTTNTEAFF. The CDR3 DNA follows: TGTGCCAGCAGACCCTCCGGGACAACGAACACTGAAGCTTTCTTT.

The V gene is TRBV7-9, the J gene TRBJ2-1; 7 nucleotides align to TRBD1. V lost 3 bases and J lost 9; bases outside the gene matches: 8. The CDR3 length is 14 residues. Germline lookup yields CDR1 SEHNR and CDR2 FQNEAQ (reference sequence). In DNA form, the CDR3 reads TGTGCCAGCAGCTTCATCGGGACAGCCTCTGAGCAGTTCTTC. This gives the protein CASSFIGTASEQFF. The full variable domain, with the rest looked up from reference TRBV7-9 and TRBJ2-1, is DTGVSQNPRHKITKRGQNVTFRCDPISEHNRLYWYRQTLGQGPEFLTYFQNEAQLEKSRLLSDRFSAERPKGSFSTLEIQRTEQGDSAMYLCASSFIGTASEQFFGPGTRLTVL.

V is TRBV28 and J is TRBJ1-5; D gene uncertain. This CDR3 has 13 amino acids. The germline V gene has CDR1 MDHEN and CDR2 SYDVKM. V was clipped by 2 bases and J by 6 bases, with 8 bases between them. CDR3 in DNA: TGTGCCAGCAGTTTAGAGCTCCGTCAGCCCCAGCATTTT. It codes for CASSLELRQPQHF. The complete variable domain, with remaining parts taken from reference TRBV28 and TRBJ1-5, reads DVKVTQSSRYLVKRTGEKVFLECVQDMDHENMFWYRQDPGLGLRLIYFSYDVKMKEKGDIPEGYSVSREKKERFSLILESASTNQTSMYLCASSLELRQPQHFGDGTRLSIL.

The J gene is TRBJ1-2, the V gene TRBV6-1, with 7 bases fitting TRBD1. V shed 6 bases and J 3 bases; nucleotides not matched to a gene: 7. The CDR3 has 14 amino acids. CDR1 is MNHNS and CDR2 is SASEGT in the germline V gene. The CDR3 sequence is CASRRQGNHYGYTF. CDR3 nucleotide sequence: TGTGCCAGCAGACGACAGGGAAATCACTATGGCTACACCTTC.

The CDR3 coding sequence is TGTGCCTGGGACAGGGAACGCAATCAGCCCCAGCATTTT. Residues: CAWDRERNQPQHF. The chain joins TRBV30 to TRBJ1-5; 7 bases are shared with TRBD1. V dropped 5 bases and J dropped 2; count of bases not matched to a gene: 3. The CDR3 contains 13 residues. Germline V gives CDR1 GTSNPN, CDR2 SVGIG (reference sequence).

CDR3 in DNA: TGTGCCAGCAGTTTATTGATAGGGACGGAGGGGAATCAGCCCCAGCATTTT. Its translation is CASSLLIGTEGNQPQHF. The gene calls are TRBV28 and TRBJ1-5; a possible D gene is TRBD1 (5 bases). Germline assignment: CDR1 MDHEN and CDR2 SYDVKM. Trimming cost V 1 base and J 4 bases, with 17 bases left between them. The CDR3 sequence is 17 residues long.

This clone is a singleton in its sample. The chain employs TRBV6-6 and TRBJ2-5; 9 bases map to TRBD2. Trimming took 0 bases from V and 3 from J; bases not matched to a gene: 2. The CDR3 length is 15 residues. Germline CDR1 is MNHNY and CDR2 is SVGAGI (reference sequence). In nucleotides, the CDR3 is TGTGCCAGCAGTTACTCCGGGACTAGCAAAGAGACCCAGTACTTC. Residues: CASSYSGTSKETQYF.

This chain links TRBV11-1 with TRBJ2-3; tentative D call: TRBD1 (6 bases). The V gene lost 5 bases and the J gene lost 8 bases, with 14 bases spanning the gap. CDR3 size: 13 residues. CDR1 is SGHAT and CDR2 is FQDESV in the germline V gene (reference sequence). The CDR3 here is CASSQGPGVTQYF. The DNA of the CDR3 is TGTGCCAGCAGCCAAGGGCCAGGGGTTACGCAGTATTTT. The full variable domain, with the rest looked up from reference TRBV11-1 and TRBJ2-3, is EAEVAQSPRYKITEKSQAVAFWCDPISGHATLYWYRQILGQGPELLVQFQDESVVDDSQLPKDRFSAERLKGVDSTLKIQPAELGDSAMYLCASSQGPGVTQYFGPGTRLTVL.

This chain links TRBV5-1 with TRBJ1-1, with a weak D call TRBD1 (5 bases). The CDR3 has 13 amino acids. The V and J ends lost 1 base and 12 bases respectively, with 16 bases between them. The germline gives CDR1 SGHRS, CDR2 YFSETQ. Written as DNA, the CDR3 is TGCGCCAGCAGCTTGCGCGGAGGGGAAGTAACTTTCTTT. It codes for CASSLRGGEVTFF.

The chain recombines TRBV9 with TRBJ1-3; D gene ambiguous. The germline V gene encodes CDR1 SGDLS and CDR2 YYNGEE. The CDR3 is 14 residues long. The V and J ends lost 0 bases and 4 bases respectively, with 8 bases between them. CDR3 protein: CASSVEAGGNTIYF. CDR3 sequence (DNA): TGTGCCAGCAGCGTAGAGGCGGGCGGAAACACCATATATTTT.

The chain is built from TRBV7-2 and TRBJ1-2; D may be TRBD1 (6 bases). The CDR3 has 16 residues. With 3 bases removed from V and 3 bases from J, the gap between germline ends came to 17 bases. Germline CDR1 is SGHTA and CDR2 is FQGNSA. In nucleotides, the CDR3 is TGTGCCAGCAGCTTTTTGCAGGGGCAATCGTACTATGGCTACACCTTC. It translates to CASSFLQGQSYYGYTF.